These 12 T cell receptor beta chains were all obtained from the same sample, sequenced in a study of tumor-infiltrating lymphocytes in primary liver carcinoma. It was unsorted whole blood that yielded blood RNA, and germline DNA was also extracted. Making TCR beta cDNA involved approximately 520 ng total RNA and a constant-region primer. A slightly modified ARM-PCR protocol with three nested multiplex PCR rounds produced these TCR beta libraries. A C-beta reverse primer was combined with TRBV1-TRBV30 forward primers in the first two PCR rounds, and each round had around 11 cycles. TCRdb used MiXCR to reprocess the multiplex PCR reads, holding one entry per CDR3 protein. The profile shows just over 300,000 distinct CDR3 sequences, almost 60% of them singletons. The sequencing input was peripheral blood. The receptors here all came from a woman in her twenties or thirties with primary liver carcinoma and hepatitis B virus infection.

With respect to this clonotype: This may be a read error, as it is one base from a much larger clone. The chain links TRBV4-1 to TRBJ1-2, with D unclear. The CDR3 consists of 17 residues. Trimming stripped 1 base from V and 3 bases from J, with 18 bases between. CDR1 and CDR2 (germline): MGHRA, YSYEKL. CDR3: CASSQVIGFPTYYGYTF. As DNA, the CDR3 is TGCGCCAGCAGCCAAGTCATCGGCTTTCCCACGTACTATGGCTACACCTTC.

As regards this clonotype: One base away lies a much larger clone, so this may be a sequencing read error. No conserved phenylalanine or tryptophan is present at the end of the CDR3, so a read error is the likely explanation. The chain recombines TRBV11-3 with TRBJ2-5; the D call may be TRBD1 or TRBD2 (5 bases each). The length of the CDR3 is 12 residues. The germline V gene encodes CDR1 SGHNT and CDR2 YENEEA. The CDR3: CASGGLQEIQYS. The CDR3 DNA sequence: TGTGCCAGCGGGGGTCTTCAAGAGATCCAGTACTCC.

This CDR3 reads CASSYATGGYEQYF. The DNA of the CDR3 is TGTGCCAGCAGTTACGCGACAGGGGGCTACGAGCAGTACTTC. The rearrangement links TRBV6-2 or TRBV6-3 to TRBJ2-7, with 9 positions matching TRBD1. The CDR3 covers 14 residues. CDR1 is MNHEY, CDR2 SVGEGT, per germline. The V segment lost 2 bases and the J segment 3 bases; nucleotides outside the gene matches: 2.

This sequence joins TRBV10-3 and TRBJ2-7, with 7 bases matching TRBD2. Per the germline V gene, CDR1 is ENHRY and CDR2 is SYGVKD. J gave up 5 bases and V 4 bases, and 5 bases lay outside the gene matches. The length of the CDR3 is 13 residues. CDR3 nucleotides: TGTGCCATCAGTGGGCTAGCGGACCACGAGCAGTACTTC. Encoded protein: CAISGLADHEQYF.

This clonotype showed up just once. The CDR3 bases are TGTGCCACCAGTGGCGTCCTTGGATTCTTT. Translating gives CATSGVLGFF. V usage is TRBV24-1 and J usage is TRBJ1-1; D unresolved. V lost 5 bases, J lost 14 bases, and 11 bases lay in between. The CDR3 length is 10 residues. The germline V gene has CDR1 KGHDR and CDR2 SFDVKD.

The J gene is TRBJ2-1, the V gene TRBV24-1; perhaps TRBD1 as D (6 bases). V gave up 9 bases and J gave up 4 bases, with 12 bases separating them. The CDR3 loop spans 13 amino acids. Germline loops: CDR1 KGHDR, CDR2 SFDVKD. The CDR3 DNA reads TGTGCCACCGGGGACACTTCATACAATGAGCAGTTCTTC. Its protein product is CATGDTSYNEQFF.

This chain joins TRBV28 and TRBJ1-2; D remains unclear. The germline gives CDR1 MDHEN, CDR2 SYDVKM. The length of the CDR3 is 15 residues. The V end was cut by 3 bases, the J end by 7 bases, with 18 bases between. The CDR3: CASSFSPYSPGGYTF. CDR3 DNA sequence: TGTGCCAGCAGTTTTTCCCCCTACTCCCCGGGTGGCTACACCTTC.

The chain joins TRBV28 to TRBJ1-5; D is perhaps TRBD1 (5 bases). Germline V lookup: CDR1 MDHEN, CDR2 SYDVKM. This CDR3 contains 13 residues. V gave up 8 bases and J gave up 6 bases, with 14 bases separating them. The CDR3 here is CASALPGGQPQHF. The DNA for the CDR3 is TGTGCCAGCGCCCTACCGGGGGGTCAGCCCCAGCATTTT. Full variable domain (outside the CDR3, taken from reference TRBV28 and TRBJ1-5): DVKVTQSSRYLVKRTGEKVFLECVQDMDHENMFWYRQDPGLGLRLIYFSYDVKMKEKGDIPEGYSVSREKKERFSLILESASTNQTSMYLCASALPGGQPQHFGDGTRLSIL.

This clonotype was seen repeatedly, ten times or more. The CDR3 spells CASSPRWQGGHNEQFF. In DNA, the CDR3 is TGCGCCAGCAGCCCACGTTGGCAGGGAGGCCACAATGAGCAGTTCTTC. The chain combines TRBV4-3 with TRBJ2-1, with a possible D match to TRBD2 (6 bases). The V gene's germline CDR1 is LGHNA and CDR2 YSLEER. The CDR3 runs 16 residues. V was cut by 4 bases and J by 5 bases, with 18 bases left in between.

This clonotype has only one observation. The gene calls are TRBV5-4 and TRBJ1-6, with D possibly matching TRBD1 (5 bases). The CDR3 runs 13 residues. V lost 5 bases, J lost 7 bases, and 10 bases lay in between. Germline V gene sequence: CDR1 SGHNT, CDR2 YYREEE (reference sequence). The chain's CDR3 is CASREGTNSPLHF. The CDR3 coding sequence is TGTGCCAGCAGAGAGGGGACCAATTCACCCCTCCACTTT.

Regarding this clonotype: This clone may be a read error of a much larger clone one base away. The J gene is TRBJ2-3, the V gene TRBV5-5, with D possibly TRBD2 on 8 matching bases. In germline, CDR1 is SGHKS, CDR2 YYEKEE (reference sequence). The CDR3 totals 16 residues. V shed 4 bases and J shed 2 bases, with 17 bases lying between them. CDR3 protein: CASSLGTRGLTDTQYF. The CDR3 DNA reads as TGTGCCAGCAGCCTAGGGACTAGGGGGCTCACAGATACGCAGTATTTT.

About this clonotype: With a much larger clone just one base away, this may be a read error. The chain couples TRBV29-1 to TRBJ2-3; D unclear. Trimming stripped 7 bases from V and 0 bases from J, with 17 bases between. This CDR3 has 15 amino acids. Germline values: CDR1 SQVTM, CDR2 ANQGSEA. CDR3 residues: CSAFRYGPSTDTQYF. DNA of the CDR3: TGCAGCGCGTTCAGGTACGGGCCTAGCACAGATACGCAGTATTTT.